The 10 T cell receptor beta chains reported below all come from one sample, sequenced in a study of blood T cell repertoires in COVID-19. Repertoires were generated with immunoSEQ multiplex PCR, while TCRdb's copy carries only in-frame clones and drops some. This table has some 50,000 clones, around 87% appearing once. The sequenced sample was peripheral blood. These receptors originate from a human donor in a cohort sampled during active COVID-19.

This clone was recorded a few times. This sequence joins TRBV27 and TRBJ2-7, with TRBD1 matching over 9 bases. The CDR3 contains 15 residues. Per germline, CDR1 MNHEY and CDR2 SMNVEV (reference sequence). The junction had 8 bases not matched to a gene; V was cut back by 7 bases and J by 1 base. DNA of the CDR3: TGTGCCAGCACCTCGGGGGACAGGGTTTCCTACGAGCAGTACTTC. This sequence encodes CASTSGDRVSYEQYF.

V gene TRBV29-1 combines with J gene TRBJ2-3, with 11 bases that match TRBD2. The CDR3 has 14 amino acids. Trimming took 4 bases from V and 5 from J; bases not matched to a gene: 5. Germline V gene data show CDR1 as SQVTM and CDR2 as ANQGSEA. CDR3 region: CSVVGTSGLDTQYF. The CDR3 DNA reads TGCAGCGTTGTTGGGACTAGCGGTTTAGATACGCAGTATTTT.

This clone was counted once. The rearrangement links TRBV6-4 to TRBJ1-1; D is unresolved. The V end lost 4 bases, the J end lost 4 bases, and 10 bases lay between the germline ends. Germline assignment: CDR1 MRHNA and CDR2 SNTAGT. The CDR3 extends over 13 amino acids. Here the CDR3 reads CASSVGGTTEAFF. The CDR3 DNA reads as TGTGCCAGCAGTGTGGGAGGAACCACTGAAGCTTTCTTT.

The J gene is TRBJ1-3, the V gene TRBV4-3; no reliable D call. V was cut by 1 base and J by 2 bases, with 6 bases left in between. The CDR3 has 14 residues. Germline V gives CDR1 LGHNA, CDR2 YSLEER. The CDR3 here is CASSQAGTGNTIYF. CDR3 nucleotide sequence: TGCGCCAGCAGCCAAGCGGGGACTGGAAACACCATATATTTT.

V usage is TRBV19 and J usage is TRBJ2-7; D is perhaps TRBD2 (6 bases). CDR1 is LNHDA and CDR2 is SQIVND in the germline V gene (reference sequence). This CDR3 spans 14 amino acids. V dropped 2 bases and J dropped 4 bases, with 12 bases sitting between them. DNA of the CDR3: TGTGCCAGTAGTATACTGGGGGGAAAGTACGAGCAGTACTTC. Translating it yields CASSILGGKYEQYF.

The chain carries TRBV27 and TRBJ2-7; TRBD1 aligns across 7 bases. Germline V lookup: CDR1 MNHEY, CDR2 SMNVEV (reference sequence). V lost 6 bases, J lost 3 bases, and 8 bases stayed unmatched. The length of the CDR3 is 14 residues. The DNA for the CDR3 is TGTGCCAGCAGCCTCCGAGGGGGCCACTACGAGCAGTACTTC. Translated: CASSLRGGHYEQYF.

This clone was seen a few times. The V and J genes are TRBV27 and TRBJ1-1; the D gene is possibly TRBD1 (6 bases). This CDR3 has 15 residues. Germline V CDR1 and CDR2: MNHEY, SMNVEV (reference sequence). V dropped 6 bases and J dropped 1 base, with 15 bases sitting between them. CDR3 in DNA: TGTGCCAGCAGAAAACCTTTGACAGGGAACACTGAAGCTTTCTTT. Translation: CASRKPLTGNTEAFF.

The rearrangement links TRBV6-2 or TRBV6-3 to TRBJ2-1, with D maybe TRBD2 (6 bases). CDR3 length: 14 amino acids. Trimming took 2 bases from V and 10 from J, leaving 15 bases between them. The germline V gene has CDR1 MNHEY and CDR2 SVGEGT. CDR3 loop: CASSYAAGPKEQFF. In DNA form, the CDR3 reads TGTGCCAGCAGTTACGCTGCGGGACCCAAGGAGCAGTTCTTC.

This clone was counted a few times. The J gene is TRBJ1-1, the V gene TRBV7-2; no clear D. The V gene lost 6 bases and the J gene lost 4 bases, with 12 bases spanning the gap. CDR3 length equals 13 residues. Germline V lookup: CDR1 SGHTA, CDR2 FQGNSA. This chain's CDR3 is CASRRFAGTEAFF. CDR3 in DNA: TGTGCCAGCAGGCGCTTTGCAGGCACTGAAGCTTTCTTT.

The CDR3 region is CASSYSTGTEAFF. As DNA, the CDR3 is TGTGCCAGCAGTTACTCGACGGGCACTGAAGCTTTCTTT. V usage is TRBV6-5 and J usage is TRBJ1-1; unclear D gene. Per the germline V gene, CDR1 is MNHEY and CDR2 is SVGAGI. The CDR3 is 13 residues long. V gave up 0 bases and J gave up 4 bases, with 6 bases separating them.